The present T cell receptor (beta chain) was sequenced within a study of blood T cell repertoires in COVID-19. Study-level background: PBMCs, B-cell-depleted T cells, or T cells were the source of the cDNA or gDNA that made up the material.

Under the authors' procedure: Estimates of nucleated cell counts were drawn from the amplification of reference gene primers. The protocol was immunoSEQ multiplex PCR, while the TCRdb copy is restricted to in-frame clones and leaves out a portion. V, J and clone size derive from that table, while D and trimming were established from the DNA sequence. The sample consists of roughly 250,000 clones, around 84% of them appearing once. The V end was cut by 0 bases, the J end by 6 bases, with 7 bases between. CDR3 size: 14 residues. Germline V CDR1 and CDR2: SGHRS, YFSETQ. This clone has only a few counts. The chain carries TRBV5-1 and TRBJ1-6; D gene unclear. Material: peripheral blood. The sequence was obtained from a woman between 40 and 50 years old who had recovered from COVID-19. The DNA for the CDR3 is TGCGCCAGCAGCTTGGACAGTCTTAATTCACCCCTCCACTTT. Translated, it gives CASSLDSLNSPLHF.